This record concerns one T cell receptor beta chain sequence. Its antigen is as yet unknown. This sample was taken from a study of graft-versus-host responses after intestinal transplantation. The study, taken as a whole, reports: HvG clone declines early post-transplant were associated with peak circulating GvH levels. Researchers found GvH clones in recipient marrow, and some showed up first in ileum or blood.

This CDR3 spans 16 amino acids. Trimming left V 1 base short and J 7 bases short, with 19 bases between. Germline V CDR1 and CDR2: SEHNR, FQNEAQ (reference sequence). The table came from immunoSEQ multiplex PCR; TCRdb's copy has only in-frame clones and leaves some out. In the table there are tens of thousands of clones, approximately 88% of which are singletons. V usage is TRBV7-9 and J usage is TRBJ1-2; a weak D match, TRBD1 (5 bases). This sequence originates from a human donor who received an intestinal transplant. The sample was unstimulated CD8+ T cells sorted from spleen or lymph node cells, taken before intestinal transplant. The CDR3 DNA reads as TGTGCCAGCAGCTTAGGAGGTACGGGGGGGAGAAGTGGCTACACCTTC. It specifies CASSLGGTGGRSGYTF.